A single T cell receptor (beta chain) is shown here with its context. Its antigen is still unknown. This sample is part of a study of shared clonotypes between healthy human individuals. Study-level points and caveats: An anticipated effect of sequencing depth on clonotype sharing among donors was recognized.

The CDR3 runs 18 residues. Germline assignment: CDR1 SEHNR and CDR2 FQNEAQ (reference sequence). V dropped 5 bases and J dropped 3 bases, with 20 bases sitting between them. Genomic DNA per cell subset filled all wells of several immunoSEQ plates. Sequenced by immunoSEQ multiplex PCR; TCRdb stores in-frame clones only, minus some. This table has about 520,000 clones, about 84% appearing once. The TCR sequence derives from a woman aged 40 to 50 in good health. Some clones in this sample may be carry-over from other donors' samples. Sequenced: PBMCs. The chain couples TRBV7-9 to TRBJ2-6; perhaps TRBD1 as D (5 bases). The CDR3 reads CASSQEWVGVGGANVLTF. CDR3 nucleotides: TGTGCCAGCAGCCAAGAATGGGTAGGGGTTGGTGGGGCCAACGTCCTGACTTTC.